These 9 T cell receptor beta chains came from one sample sequenced in a study of Graves' ophthalmopathy and Graves' hyperthyroidism. Amplification of the TCR beta CDR3 regions used RNA transcripts (as template). Second-round multiplex PCR followed a first-round RT-PCR using HTBI primers. TCRdb re-called the multiplex PCR reads with MiXCR, one entry per CDR3 protein. The sample lists fewer than 400,000 distinct CDR3 sequences, 18% occurring once. The source material was peripheral blood. These receptors were taken from a woman aged 18-35 years with Graves' ophthalmopathy.

This clonotype has ten or more counts. J is TRBJ1-1 and V is TRBV27; 7 bases match TRBD1. Per the germline V gene, CDR1 is MNHEY and CDR2 is SMNVEV (reference sequence). CDR3 size: 15 residues. The trim removed 3 bases at V and 5 bases at J, leaving 9 bases unmatched. CDR3 nucleotides: TGTGCCAGCAGTTTTACTGACAGGGTTGGTACTGAAGCTTTCTTT. Translation gives CASSFTDRVGTEAFF.

This clonotype was seen at least ten times. The V and J genes are TRBV18 and TRBJ1-6, with TRBD1 identical over 9 bases. In germline, CDR1 is KGHSH, CDR2 LQKENI. The CDR3 is 15 residues long. V trimming: 4 bases; J trimming: 7 bases; junction bases outside the gene matches: 5. The CDR3 spells CASSRTGTGNSPLHF. The CDR3 DNA sequence: TGTGCCAGCTCACGGACAGGGACAGGGAATTCACCCCTCCACTTT.

The chain uses TRBV28 and TRBJ1-1; D is ambiguous. The V end was cut by 7 bases, the J end by 14 bases, with 17 bases between. The CDR3 runs to 11 residues. Germline V CDR1 and CDR2: MDHEN, SYDVKM. In nucleotides, the CDR3 is TGTGCCAGCACCGAGAATCACAGCTGGTTCTTT. Residues: CASTENHSWFF.

Here the CDR3 reads CASSYGGVGYGYTF. The CDR3 DNA reads as TGTGCCAGCAGTTACGGGGGGGTCGGGTATGGCTACACCTTC. The rearrangement joins TRBV6-5 to TRBJ1-2; D perhaps matches TRBD1 (5 bases). Trimming removed 2 bases from V and 5 bases from J, with 12 bases in between. The CDR3 is 14 amino acids. The germline V gene has CDR1 MNHEY and CDR2 SVGAGI.

Ten or more counts support this clonotype. J is TRBJ2-4 and V is TRBV28; TRBD1 matches 12 bases. CDR3 length: 19 amino acids. Unmatched junction bases numbered 14, after V lost 8 bases and J lost 0 bases. CDR1 and CDR2 (germline): MDHEN, SYDVKM. DNA of the CDR3: TGTGCCAGCGACAAACCGGGACAGGGGGCAATAGGAGCCAAAAACATTCAGTACTTC. Amino acids: CASDKPGQGAIGAKNIQYF.

V is TRBV4-3 and J is TRBJ2-2, with 11 bases fitting TRBD2. From germline, CDR1 is LGHNA and CDR2 YSLEER. Losses at the gene ends were 0 bases for V and 0 bases for J; bases not matched to a gene: 3. The CDR3 sequence is 18 residues long. The DNA for the CDR3 is TGCGCCAGCAGCCAAGATCCTAGCGGGAGGCCGAACACCGGGGAGCTGTTTTTT. Protein sequence: CASSQDPSGRPNTGELFF.

This clonotype has at least ten counts. This sequence joins TRBV28 and TRBJ2-7, with D possibly TRBD1 on 6 matching bases. V lost 6 bases and J lost 2, with 17 bases in between. The germline V gene has CDR1 MDHEN and CDR2 SYDVKM. The CDR3 consists of 15 residues. The CDR3 nucleotides are TGTGCCAGCAGCCTTACTACGGGACACCCCTACGAGCAGTACTTC. Translation gives CASSLTTGHPYEQYF.

In its sample, this clonotype was seen many times. The rearrangement uses TRBV6-2 or TRBV6-3 and TRBJ2-4, with D uncertain. V lost 0 bases to trimming and J lost 9 bases, with 15 bases between them. CDR3 size: 15 residues. The germline V gene encodes CDR1 MNHEY and CDR2 SVGEGT. The CDR3 sequence is CASSYSISSGGIQYF. CDR3 nucleotide sequence: TGTGCCAGCAGTTACTCGATCAGCTCGGGTGGCATTCAGTACTTC.

This clonotype was seen many times. The chain recombines TRBV5-5 with TRBJ2-7, with D perhaps given as TRBD1 or TRBD2 (5 bases each). The germline V and J ends were trimmed by 0 bases and 1 base, with 8 bases remaining between them. Germline V gene sequence: CDR1 SGHKS, CDR2 YYEKEE (reference sequence). The CDR3 totals 14 residues. Here the CDR3 reads CASSLGDGSYEQYF. The CDR3 DNA is TGTGCCAGCAGCTTGGGGGACGGGTCCTACGAGCAGTACTTC. The full variable domain, in which reference TRBV5-5 and TRBJ2-7 provide the parts outside the CDR3, is DAGVTQSPTHLIKTRGQQVTLRCSPISGHKSVSWYQQVLGQGPQFIFQYYEKEERGRGNFPDRFSARQFPNYSSELNVNALLLGDSALYLCASSLGDGSYEQYFGPGTRLTVT.